The 32 T cell receptor beta chains in this list originate from one sample, sequenced in a study of persistence of HIV-infected CD4 T cells. Lysates of CMV-infected fibroblasts at around 9.8 ug/mL stimulated these cells. Responding CD4+ T cells were sorted by upregulation of both CD40 ligand and CD69. These TCRs are of unknown antigen specificity. The libraries were made with immunoSEQ version 4 in survey mode. Clones were sequenced by immunoSEQ multiplex PCR, and TCRdb holds only the in-frame ones, with some missing. The sample consists of approximately 7,000 clones, about four fifths of them appearing once. This material consisted of CD4+ T cells sorted from PBMCs after roughly 20-hour stimulation, taken from a patient who received antiretroviral therapy. The receptors shown here come from an adult woman with HIV who was CMV-seropositive.

The chain recombines TRBV6-1 with TRBJ2-2; TRBD2 agrees at 7 bases. This CDR3 is built from 15 residues. Germline V lookup: CDR1 MNHNS, CDR2 SASEGT. Trimming removed 0 bases from V and 5 bases from J; junction bases left unmatched: 3. Written as DNA, the CDR3 is TGTGCCAGCAGTGAAGCAGGGCGGGGGACCGGGGAGCTGTTTTTT. Protein: CASSEAGRGTGELFF.

In its sample, this clone was seen once. The chain combines TRBV5-4 with TRBJ2-3; TRBD2 aligns across 13 bases. The CDR3 loop spans 16 amino acids. J lost 4 bases, V lost 3 bases, and 5 bases had no gene match. The germline V gene encodes CDR1 SGHNT and CDR2 YYREEE (reference sequence). CDR3 loop: CASSSWTSGGADTQYF. The CDR3 nucleotides read TGTGCCAGCAGCTCCTGGACTAGCGGGGGAGCAGATACGCAGTATTTT.

This chain links TRBV4-3 with TRBJ1-4, with TRBD1 as a possible D gene (5 bases). The germline CDR1 and CDR2 sequences are LGHNA and YSLEER. The CDR3 runs to 18 residues. Trimming removed 3 bases from V and 4 bases from J, with 21 bases in between. The CDR3 loop reads CASSHGFSIGTVNEKLFF. In nucleotides, the CDR3 is TGCGCCAGCAGCCACGGATTTTCTATCGGGACGGTTAATGAAAAACTGTTTTTT.

The chain has TRBV28 and TRBJ1-2, with D perhaps matching TRBD1 (6 bases). V was trimmed by 5 bases and J by 1 base, leaving 14 bases between them. CDR1 and CDR2 from the germline V gene are MDHEN and SYDVKM. CDR3 size: 15 residues. The CDR3 loop reads CASSASGTNNYGYTF. The CDR3 nucleotides are TGTGCCAGCAGTGCCTCCGGGACAAATAACTATGGCTACACCTTC.

This clone was observed a few times. The chain couples TRBV5-4 to TRBJ1-1; D gene unclear. Germline V gene sequence: CDR1 SGHNT, CDR2 YYREEE (reference sequence). The CDR3 contains 13 residues. Deletions cut 3 bases from V and 0 bases from J, with 6 bases between. As DNA, the CDR3 is TGTGCCAGCAGCTACGAGGTGAACACTGAAGCTTTCTTT. Its protein is CASSYEVNTEAFF.

The chain is built from TRBV7-8 and TRBJ1-6, with TRBD1 identical over 7 bases. CDR1 SGHVS and CDR2 FQNEAQ come from the germline V gene. The CDR3 contains 17 residues. V trimming: 1 base; J trimming: 0 bases; junction bases outside the gene matches: 3. CDR3 bases: TGTGCCAGCAGCTTAGTGACAGGGAGCTCCTATAATTCACCCCTCCACTTT. This gives the protein CASSLVTGSSYNSPLHF.

The chain recombines TRBV7-6 with TRBJ1-4; 7 bases agree with TRBD1. The germline gives CDR1 SGHVS, CDR2 FNYEAQ. V shed 5 bases and J 8 bases; nucleotides not matched to a gene: 8. The CDR3 extends over 14 amino acids. The CDR3 nucleotides read TGTGCCAGCAGCCCCAGGGGGGACGGAGAAAAACTGTTTTTT. Protein product: CASSPRGDGEKLFF.

The genes are TRBV6-2 or TRBV6-3 and TRBJ2-5; D call uncertain. The CDR3 loop spans 14 amino acids. Germline loops: CDR1 MNHEY, CDR2 SVGEGT. The V gene lost 4 bases and the J gene lost 2 bases, with 11 bases spanning the gap. The CDR3 coding sequence is TGTGCCAGCAGTTTACGGGCCAGACAAGAGACCCAGTACTTC. Its protein product is CASSLRARQETQYF.

The CDR3 sequence: CASSRRDRVISGANVLTF. The DNA of the CDR3 is TGTGCCAGCAGCCGTCGGGACAGGGTGATCTCTGGGGCCAACGTCCTGACTTTC. V usage is TRBV7-9 and J usage is TRBJ2-6; 9 bases line up with TRBD1. CDR3 length equals 18 residues. The germline V gene has CDR1 SEHNR and CDR2 FQNEAQ (reference sequence). Germline trimming cut 5 bases from V and 0 bases from J; bases unmatched to any gene: 8.

The chain joins TRBV25-1 to TRBJ1-1; a possible D gene is TRBD1 (6 bases). This CDR3 has 11 residues. The germline CDR1 and CDR2 sequences are MGHDK and SYGVNS. Deletions cut 4 bases from V and 11 bases from J, with 11 bases between. The DNA of the CDR3 is TGTGCCAGCAGTGGCTTAGGGGGGGCTTTCTTT. Its protein is CASSGLGGAFF. Supplemented by reference TRBV25-1 and TRBJ1-1, the full variable domain reads EADIYQTPRYLVIGTGKKITLECSQTMGHDKMYWYQQDPGMELHLIHYSYGVNSTEKGDLSSESTVSRIRTEHFPLTLESARPSHTSQYLCASSGLGGAFFGQGTRLTVV.

V usage is TRBV29-1 and J usage is TRBJ1-1, with D maybe TRBD1 (6 bases). Between the trimmed V and J ends, which lost 8 bases and 6 bases, there was a span of 13 bases. Germline V gives CDR1 SQVTM, CDR2 ANQGSEA. The CDR3 sequence is 11 residues long. CDR3 nucleotide sequence: TGCAGCTCCCACAGGGCCGCTGAAGCTTTCTTT. Its protein product is CSSHRAAEAFF.

This clone was seen a handful of times. The chain employs TRBV30 and TRBJ1-1; the D gene is possibly TRBD1 (5 bases). This CDR3 contains 13 residues. Trimming left V 7 bases short and J 1 base short, with 13 bases between. Germline V lookup: CDR1 GTSNPN, CDR2 SVGIG (reference sequence). CDR3 coding DNA: TGTGCCTCGAGGTCGGGGCAGAACACTGAAGCTTTCTTT. Protein product: CASRSGQNTEAFF.

This chain connects TRBV27 to TRBJ2-3; D not resolved. Germline CDR1 is MNHEY and CDR2 is SMNVEV (reference sequence). The V and J ends lost 1 base and 2 bases respectively, with 7 bases between them. CDR3 length: 14 amino acids. The DNA of the CDR3 is TGTGCCAGCAGTTTATACTCCGTCACAGATACGCAGTATTTT. Its protein product is CASSLYSVTDTQYF.

This chain uses TRBV28 with TRBJ1-1, with 7 positions matching TRBD1. The J segment lost 11 bases and the V segment lost 2 bases, leaving 11 bases of the junction unmatched. The CDR3 loop spans 14 amino acids. Germline V gene sequence: CDR1 MDHEN, CDR2 SYDVKM. The CDR3 nucleotides read TGTGCCAGCAGTTTAAGTTCCGCAGGGGGGATGGCTTTCTTT. Translation: CASSLSSAGGMAFF.

This clone has just a few counts. V is TRBV6-1 and J is TRBJ1-3; maybe TRBD1 (5 bases). Germline V CDR1 and CDR2: MNHNS, SASEGT. The CDR3 extends over 15 amino acids. Trimming stripped 2 bases from V and 2 bases from J, with 10 bases between. The DNA of the CDR3 is TGTGCCAGCAGTGAACAGGGTAGGGCTGGAAACACCATATATTTT. Translating it yields CASSEQGRAGNTIYF.

This chain links TRBV4-3 with TRBJ1-6, with a tentative D call TRBD1 (6 bases). With 0 bases removed from V and 6 bases from J, the gap between germline ends came to 12 bases. The CDR3 is 16 amino acids. Germline loops: CDR1 LGHNA, CDR2 YSLEER. CDR3 in DNA: TGCGCCAGCAGCCAAGATTTGAGGGGGGGTAATTCACCCCTCCACTTT. Translated: CASSQDLRGGNSPLHF.

The rearrangement joins TRBV29-1 to TRBJ2-1; D gene unclear. Germline V gene data show CDR1 as SQVTM and CDR2 as ANQGSEA. The V and J ends lost 4 bases and 12 bases respectively, with 13 bases between them. CDR3 size: 11 residues. The CDR3 coding sequence is TGCAGCGTTGCCCAGGCCGCACCGCAGTTCTTC. Translating gives CSVAQAAPQFF.

This chain connects TRBV3-1 (or the pseudogene TRBV3-2) to TRBJ1-2; D not certain. Germline assignment: CDR1 LGHDT and CDR2 YNNKEL (reference sequence). There are 14 residues in the CDR3. The V gene lost 0 bases and the J gene lost 4 bases, with 9 bases spanning the gap. The CDR3 here is CASSQDAVVYGYTF. The CDR3 DNA reads as TGTGCCAGCAGCCAAGATGCTGTCGTCTATGGCTACACCTTC.

The chain uses TRBV29-1 and TRBJ1-1, with TRBD1 identical over 9 bases. The CDR3 consists of 13 residues. The junction had 6 bases not matched to a gene; V was cut back by 7 bases and J by 3 bases. Looked up from germline, CDR1 is SQVTM and CDR2 is ANQGSEA. CDR3 residues: CSGGQGRDTEAFF. The CDR3 DNA is TGCAGCGGGGGACAGGGACGGGACACTGAAGCTTTCTTT.

The chain recombines TRBV5-4 with TRBJ2-2; D not certain. This CDR3 spans 12 amino acids. V shed 4 bases and J shed 5 bases, with 6 bases lying between them. Germline V gives CDR1 SGHNT, CDR2 YYREEE (reference sequence). As DNA, the CDR3 is TGTGCCAGCAGCACTAAGACCGGGGAGCTGTTTTTT. Encoded protein: CASSTKTGELFF.

This rearrangement joins TRBV5-4 to TRBJ2-7; 8 nucleotides match TRBD1. Germline V gene sequence: CDR1 SGHNT, CDR2 YYREEE (reference sequence). This CDR3 region has 15 residues. The J segment lost 7 bases and the V segment lost 2 bases, leaving 11 bases of the junction unmatched. The CDR3 here is CASSFSDRVNGEQYF. Here the CDR3 DNA reads TGTGCCAGCAGCTTTTCGGACAGGGTAAATGGGGAGCAGTACTTC.

The chain carries TRBV2 and TRBJ2-3; TRBD2 matches at 11 bases. This CDR3 is built from 16 residues. Germline V gene data show CDR1 as SNHLY and CDR2 as FYNNEI. V lost 3 bases to trimming and J lost 1 base; unmatched junction nucleotides: 3. CDR3 amino acids: CASSDLAGGGTDTQYF. As DNA, the CDR3 is TGTGCCAGCAGTGATCTAGCGGGGGGAGGCACAGATACGCAGTATTTT.

The rearrangement uses TRBV13 and TRBJ1-6; TRBD1 is a possible D gene (6 bases). With 3 bases removed from V and 7 bases from J, the gap between germline ends came to 16 bases. The V gene's germline CDR1 is PRHDT and CDR2 FYEKMQ (reference sequence). The CDR3 has 16 amino acids. CDR3 nucleotides: TGTGCCAGCAGCTTTGGACGTGACAGGAGCAATTCACCCCTCCACTTT. Translation: CASSFGRDRSNSPLHF.

The gene calls are TRBV5-6 and TRBJ1-1, with 7 bases lining up with TRBD1. Looked up from germline, CDR1 is SGHDT and CDR2 is YYEEEE. CDR3 size: 14 residues. The V gene end was trimmed by 4 bases and the J gene end by 4 bases; junction bases not matched to a gene: 7. Here the CDR3 reads CASSIQTGATEAFF. CDR3 DNA: TGTGCCAGCAGCATCCAAACAGGGGCCACTGAAGCTTTCTTT.

This chain joins TRBV12-3 or TRBV12-4 and TRBJ1-5; tentatively, D is TRBD1 (6 bases). The ends were cut back, 6 bases at V and 7 bases at J, with 13 bases in the middle. The length of the CDR3 is 13 residues. The CDR3 nucleotides are TGTGCCAGCAGCGGGACACACGGGCAGCCCCAGCATTTT. This translates into CASSGTHGQPQHF.

This clone occurred a few times. The chain has TRBV3-1 (or the pseudogene TRBV3-2) and TRBJ1-1; D may be TRBD1 (5 bases). Germline assignment: CDR1 LGHDT and CDR2 YNNKEL (reference sequence). Between the trimmed V and J ends, which lost 1 base and 4 bases, there was a span of 16 bases. The length of the CDR3 is 16 residues. CDR3 residues: CASSQGGAVSVTEAFF. The CDR3, as DNA: TGTGCCAGCAGCCAAGGGGGCGCGGTAAGCGTCACTGAAGCTTTCTTT.

The CDR3 DNA is TGTGCCAGCAGTTCCCAGGGGACGGTCGACGAGCAGTACTTC. Translating gives CASSSQGTVDEQYF. The V gene is TRBV5-5, the J gene TRBJ2-7, with a tentative D call TRBD1 (6 bases). Trimming shortened V by 5 bases and J by 5 bases, and 17 bases separated the two germline ends. The CDR3 runs to 14 residues. Looked up from germline, CDR1 is SGHKS and CDR2 is YYEKEE (reference sequence). Supplemented by reference TRBV5-5 and TRBJ2-7, the full variable domain reads DAGVTQSPTHLIKTRGQQVTLRCSPISGHKSVSWYQQVLGQGPQFIFQYYEKEERGRGNFPDRFSARQFPNYSSELNVNALLLGDSALYLCASSSQGTVDEQYFGPGTRLTVT.

This clone has a single count. The V and J genes are TRBV5-1 and TRBJ2-1; D unresolved. Germline CDR1 and CDR2: SGHRS and YFSETQ. The CDR3 is 15 residues long. The V and J ends lost 0 bases and 0 bases respectively, with 7 bases between them. CDR3 coding DNA: TGCGCCAGCAGCTTGGACCAAAGCTCCTACAATGAGCAGTTCTTC. It specifies CASSLDQSSYNEQFF.

The chain joins TRBV7-6 to TRBJ2-5; D is perhaps TRBD2 (6 bases). This CDR3 spans 17 amino acids. Germline lookup yields CDR1 SGHVS and CDR2 FNYEAQ. V gave up 1 base and J gave up 2 bases, with 17 bases separating them. CDR3 in DNA: TGTGCCAGCAGCTTAGGCCCTCCGGGCGGAGGGCAAGAGACCCAGTACTTC. This gives the protein CASSLGPPGGGQETQYF. The full variable domain, in which reference TRBV7-6 and TRBJ2-5 provide the parts outside the CDR3, is GAGVSQSPRYKVTKRGQDVALRCDPISGHVSLYWYRQALGQGPEFLTYFNYEAQQDKSGLPNDRFSAERPEGSISTLTIQRTEQRDSAMYRCASSLGPPGGGQETQYFGPGTRLLVL.

This chain links TRBV6-5 with TRBJ2-7; no reliable D call. Germline V gene lookup returns CDR1 MNHEY and CDR2 SVGAGI. Trimming stripped 0 bases from V and 3 bases from J, with 12 bases between. This CDR3 contains 15 residues. The CDR3 here is CASSYSALSGYEQYF. CDR3 sequence (DNA): TGTGCCAGCAGTTACTCTGCTCTCTCGGGCTACGAGCAGTACTTC.

V is TRBV7-8 and J is TRBJ2-5; 16 bases match TRBD2. V shed 1 base and J 4 bases; nucleotides not matched to a gene: 12. Germline values: CDR1 SGHVS, CDR2 FQNEAQ. This CDR3 region has 20 residues. The CDR3 sequence is CASSLVGSLGLAGGGETQYF. For the CDR3, the DNA is TGTGCCAGCAGCTTAGTAGGGTCCCTGGGACTAGCGGGGGGGGGAGAGACCCAGTACTTC.

This clone was seen more than once but under ten times. The rearrangement uses TRBV12-5 and TRBJ1-4; the match to TRBD1 covers 9 bases. Germline V gene data show CDR1 as LGHNT and CDR2 as FRNRAP. The CDR3 is 14 amino acids. V lost 5 bases, J lost 8 bases, and 6 bases stayed unmatched. CDR3: CASGVGQGREKLFF. CDR3 DNA sequence: TGTGCTAGTGGTGTGGGACAGGGAAGGGAAAAACTGTTTTTT.